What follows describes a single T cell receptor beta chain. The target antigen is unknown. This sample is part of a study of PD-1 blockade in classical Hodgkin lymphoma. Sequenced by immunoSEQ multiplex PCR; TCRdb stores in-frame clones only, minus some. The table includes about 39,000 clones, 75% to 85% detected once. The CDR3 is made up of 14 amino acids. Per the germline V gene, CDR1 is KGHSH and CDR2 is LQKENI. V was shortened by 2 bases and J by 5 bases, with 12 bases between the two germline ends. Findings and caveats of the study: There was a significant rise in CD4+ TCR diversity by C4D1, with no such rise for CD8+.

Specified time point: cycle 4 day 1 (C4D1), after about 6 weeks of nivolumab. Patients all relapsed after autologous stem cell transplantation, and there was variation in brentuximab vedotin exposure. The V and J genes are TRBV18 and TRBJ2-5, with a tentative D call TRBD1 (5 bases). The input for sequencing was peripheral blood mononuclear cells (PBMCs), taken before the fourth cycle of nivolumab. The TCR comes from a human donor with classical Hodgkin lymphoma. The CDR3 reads CASSPSGQGETQYF. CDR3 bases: TGTGCCAGCTCACCAAGTGGACAAGGGGAGACCCAGTACTTC.